This T cell receptor (beta chain) comes out of a study of cytomegalovirus exposure and HLA in healthy donors. About the study: Both the 95 to 150 validation repertoires and the 666 first-cohort repertoires used the same platform, as reported by a later analysis.

Whole-study results and caveats: Most TCRs appeared rarely, but some public TCRs recurred in many donors. As was reported, the classifier diagnosed cytomegalovirus status with high specificity and sensitivity. The authors enumerated around 150 TCR beta chains as linked to cytomegalovirus.

With 3 bases clipped from V and 0 bases from J, the junction kept 1 base outside the gene matches. Germline V gene data show CDR1 as SGHRS and CDR2 as YFSETQ. The CDR3 runs to 15 residues. Clones were read by immunoSEQ multiplex PCR, and TCRdb kept only the in-frame ones, dropping some. Of roughly 200,000 clones listed, about 81% were seen once; the top ten hold roughly 1.2%. On this clone: Antigen specificity is unknown.

The clonotype was recovered from a woman aged 30 to 39 in good health and CMV-seronegative. The rearrangement joins TRBV5-1 to TRBJ2-1; TRBD1 matches 9 bases. Sequencing was performed on PBMCs. The CDR3 sequence is CASSSTGGSYNEQFF. The CDR3 DNA sequence: TGCGCCAGCAGCTCGACAGGGGGCTCCTACAATGAGCAGTTCTTC.